Listed below are T cell receptor beta chains from one sample, sequenced in a study of CXCR3-negative and CXCR3-positive naive CD8 T cells. No DNA is given; TCRdb re-called the 5' RACE reads and lists each CDR3 protein once. The table for this sample gives about 84,000 distinct CDR3 sequences. The source material was naive CXCR3+ CD8+ T cells from blood. These TCRs come from a human donor in good health. Some clones in this sample may be carry-over from other donors' samples. Each CDR3 is given with its conserved first and last residue.

v_call	j_call	cdr3_aa
TRBV20-1	TRBJ2-7	CSAKYTARSSEQYF
TRBV13	TRBJ2-1	CASSLGVGSGGSQNVEQFF
TRBV24-1	TRBJ2-1	CATSDSGLAGEGQFF
TRBV9	TRBJ2-7	CASSARLAGITGEQYF
TRBV20-1	TRBJ2-2	CSAPGTSGATGELFF
TRBV12-3/TRBV12-4	TRBJ1-3	CASSLWTSGNTIYF
TRBV12-3/TRBV12-4	TRBJ2-7	CASSLRFAAEQYF
TRBV4-3	TRBJ1-1	CASSQAPTGGNTEAFF
TRBV28	TRBJ1-2	CASSSKLDRGVWGYTF
TRBV4-1	TRBJ2-1	CASSHVYNEQFF
TRBV7-8	TRBJ2-1	CASSLFDGGLVEQFF
TRBV12-3/TRBV12-4	TRBJ1-4	CASSPGQGGEKLFF
TRBV6-6	TRBJ2-1	CASIYSGEQFF
TRBV28	TRBJ2-2	CASSYPPAGTNTGELFF
TRBV29-1	TRBJ2-2	CSVAGTRDTGELFF
TRBV29-1	TRBJ2-5	CSVPRQIQETQYF
TRBV29-1	TRBJ2-1	CSVDSRLAMGSSYNEQFF
TRBV4-3	TRBJ2-1	CASSQEMGGAYNEQFF
TRBV5-1	TRBJ2-1	CASSGREDGHNEQFF
TRBV7-9	TRBJ2-7	CASSLTGSREQYF
TRBV7-9	TRBJ1-1	CASSLEGLTNTEAFF
TRBV3-1	TRBJ2-3	CASSHRGLAGGQDTQYF
TRBV14	TRBJ2-5	CASSQERGVVGQETQYF
TRBV20-1	TRBJ1-5	CSASQADNSDQPQHF
TRBV5-1	TRBJ2-1	CASSPTGGEQFF
TRBV7-9	TRBJ2-3	CASSPKGDLPTDTQYF
TRBV29-1	TRBJ1-2	CSVDRPYGYTF
TRBV6-5	TRBJ1-2	CASSYGGQGGGYTF
TRBV2	TRBJ2-1	CASGGDSYIEQFF
TRBV19	TRBJ1-1	CASTSRNRPEAFF
TRBV15	TRBJ2-7	CATSRDGAGYEQYF
TRBV29-1	TRBJ2-1	CSLTSGGPQEQFF
TRBV25-1	TRBJ2-1	CASSEGRAVEQLF
TRBV20-1	TRBJ2-7	CSASPPTEPYEQYF
TRBV7-2	TRBJ2-7	CASSSPGTVAYEQYF
TRBV12-3/TRBV12-4	TRBJ2-7	CASSFGGPYEQYF
TRBV19	TRBJ2-7	CASSIVSSYEQYF